This T cell receptor (beta chain) was captured by sequencing in a study of blood T cell repertoires in COVID-19. Trimming cost V 4 bases and J 6 bases; bases outside gene matches: 17. The CDR3 runs to 18 residues. Germline V lookup: CDR1 SGHDT, CDR2 YYEEEE. Repertoires were generated with immunoSEQ multiplex PCR, while TCRdb's copy carries only in-frame clones and drops some. Among approximately 440,000 clones listed, roughly 90% were seen once. This clonotype originated in a young woman who had recovered from COVID-19. The V call is TRBV5-6, the J call TRBJ1-5, with TRBD1 identical over 9 bases. Sequenced: PBMCs or T cells enriched from blood (not recorded which). The CDR3 loop is CASSRRVLQGAGSQPQHF. Written as DNA, the CDR3 is TGTGCCAGCAGCCGACGTGTTTTACAGGGGGCGGGGAGTCAGCCCCAGCATTTT.